These 10 T cell receptor beta chains were all obtained from the same sample, sequenced in a study of blood T cell repertoires in COVID-19. The table came from immunoSEQ multiplex PCR; TCRdb's copy has only in-frame clones and leaves some out. There are some 220,000 clones in the sample; 65% to 85% occur only once, and more than 2% lies in the top ten. The sequencing input was peripheral blood. These receptors were taken from a woman aged 60-70 years with acute or convalescent COVID-19.

This clone has a single count. This chain uses TRBV6-6 with TRBJ2-3, with a tentative D call TRBD1 (7 bases). There are 15 residues in the CDR3. Trimming shortened V by 6 bases and J by 2 bases, and 15 bases separated the two germline ends. CDR1 and CDR2 from the germline V gene are MNHNY and SVGAGI (reference sequence). The CDR3 region has the DNA TGTGCCAGCAGGCGGGGACAGACACCCACAGATACGCAGTATTTT. Translation gives CASRRGQTPTDTQYF.

The rearrangement links TRBV9 to TRBJ1-6; 11 bases agree with TRBD1. With 3 bases clipped from V and 8 bases from J, the junction kept 4 bases outside the gene matches. Germline CDR1 reads SGDLS; CDR2 reads YYNGEE. The length of the CDR3 is 15 residues. CDR3 coding DNA: TGTGCCAGCAGCGCTCCGGGACAGGGGGATTCACCCCTCCACTTT. Protein sequence: CASSAPGQGDSPLHF.

The chain links TRBV7-2 to TRBJ1-4, with 9 positions matching TRBD1. The V gene end was trimmed by 6 bases and the J gene end by 7 bases; junction bases not matched to a gene: 9. This CDR3 is built from 15 residues. CDR1 is SGHTA and CDR2 is FQGNSA in the germline V gene. The DNA of the CDR3 is TGTGCCAGCAGGCAAACCGGGACAGGGTCTGAAAAACTGTTTTTT. This sequence encodes CASRQTGTGSEKLFF. The whole variable domain, remainder taken from reference TRBV7-2 and TRBJ1-4, is GAGVSQSPSNKVTEKGKDVELRCDPISGHTALYWYRQSLGQGLEFLIYFQGNSAPDKSGLPSDRFSAERTGGSVSTLTIQRTQQEDSAVYLCASRQTGTGSEKLFFGSGTQLSVL.

This clone occurred a few times. V gene TRBV27 combines with J gene TRBJ1-6, with 8 positions matching TRBD1. The length of the CDR3 is 18 residues. V trimming: 0 bases; J trimming: 7 bases; junction bases outside the gene matches: 11. In germline, CDR1 is MNHEY, CDR2 SMNVEV (reference sequence). The CDR3: CASSLSFGGQGRNSPLHF. The CDR3 coding sequence is TGTGCCAGCAGTTTATCTTTCGGCGGACAGGGAAGGAATTCACCCCTCCACTTT.

The chain employs TRBV30 and TRBJ1-1; TRBD1 might be the D (5 bases). The CDR3 contains 13 residues. V shed 3 bases and J shed 2 bases, with 10 bases lying between them. Germline values: CDR1 GTSNPN, CDR2 SVGIG (reference sequence). The CDR3 DNA sequence: TGTGCCTGGAGCGGGTGGACAAACACTGAAGCTTTCTTT. Amino acids: CAWSGWTNTEAFF.

The chain carries TRBV20-1 and TRBJ1-5; D is perhaps TRBD1 (5 bases). V lost 3 bases to trimming and J lost 5 bases, with 26 bases between them. The germline CDR1 and CDR2 sequences are DFQATT and SNEGSKA (reference sequence). This CDR3 is 18 amino acids long. The CDR3 here is CSASHNRLPVSGDQPQHF. The CDR3 nucleotides are TGCAGTGCTAGTCACAACAGGTTACCGGTCTCCGGAGATCAGCCCCAGCATTTT.

The chain has TRBV4-1 and TRBJ1-6, with D uncertain. The germline V gene has CDR1 MGHRA and CDR2 YSYEKL. V lost 0 bases and J lost 7, with 7 bases in between. This CDR3 spans 14 amino acids. CDR3 in DNA: TGCGCCAGCAGCCAAGAGGGAGGGAATTCACCCCTCCACTTT. Translation gives CASSQEGGNSPLHF.

The chain links TRBV28 to TRBJ1-2; 7 nucleotides line up with TRBD1. Per germline, CDR1 MDHEN and CDR2 SYDVKM. This CDR3 contains 17 residues. V was pared by 5 bases and J by 1 base, with 13 bases of the junction left unmatched. In DNA form, the CDR3 reads TGTGCCAGCAGTCCGACACACCGGGACAGCCGTAACTATGGCTACACCTTC. Its protein product is CASSPTHRDSRNYGYTF.

The chain is built from TRBV13 and TRBJ1-1; the D gene is possibly TRBD1 (5 bases). This CDR3 has 17 amino acids. V dropped 5 bases and J dropped 1 base, with 20 bases sitting between them. The germline CDR1 and CDR2 sequences are PRHDT and FYEKMQ (reference sequence). CDR3 bases: TGTGCCAGCAGCCTACAGACGATTACAGGAAAGAACACTGAAGCTTTCTTT. This codes for CASSLQTITGKNTEAFF.

This chain uses TRBV15 with TRBJ1-5; D remains ambiguous. Germline assignment: CDR1 LNHNV and CDR2 YYDKDF (reference sequence). The CDR3 is made up of 15 amino acids. V lost 1 base, J lost 7 bases, and 14 bases lay in between. The CDR3 is CATSRGAGAGQPQHF. In DNA form, the CDR3 reads TGTGCCACCAGCAGAGGAGCGGGAGCCGGGCAGCCCCAGCATTTT.